This T cell receptor (beta chain) comes out of a study of CXCR3-negative and CXCR3-positive naive CD8 T cells. Study-wide background: The total count of TRB reads reached 120 million to 150 million, and each library contributed about 1.5 +/- 0.3 million.

As to this clonotype: Antigen unknown.

The authors prepared UMI-labeled TRB cDNA libraries by 5' RACE. TCRdb reprocessed the 5' RACE reads and stores each CDR3 protein as one record, lacking DNA. This sample lists roughly 100,000 distinct CDR3 sequences; its ten largest clones have approximately 0.99%. Study results and caveats: Relative to memory CD8+ cells, whose diversity was much lower, both naive subsets had comparably high diversity. Cryopreserved cells partially lost CXCR3 expression, and fresh PBMCs were used in most assays.

From germline, CDR1 is SQVTM and CDR2 ANQGSEA. The CDR3 runs to 13 residues. Identification of naive CD8+ T cells rested on CD45RO-CCR7+CD27+CD95- status. V and J are TRBV29-1 and TRBJ2-7; TCRdb's D call, TRBD1, is unchecked because there is no DNA. Sequenced: naive CXCR3- CD8+ T cells from blood. The subset denotes: CD45RO-CCR7+CD27+CD95- naive CD8+ T cells lacking CXCR3 (TNR3-). This TCR was recovered from a human donor in good health. Some clones in this sample may be carry-over from other donors' samples. The CDR3 here is CSVLRTGGNEQYF.